This T cell receptor beta chain was profiled in a study of human T cells and chemical hapten exposure. Study conclusions and caveats: Clustering by CDR3 similarity yielded significantly more large clusters from expanded TCRs than controls.

Using its own MiXCR run on the RACE reads, TCRdb lists one record per CDR3 protein. Counted here are roughly 200,000 distinct CDR3 sequences, approximately 20% occurring once; the ten biggest clones make up about 6.7%. The time point was: patch test 1, 2 weeks after DPC sensitization. Stated treatment: therapeutic diphenylcyclopropenone sensitization with weekly scalp DPC. The CDR3 loop spans 14 amino acids. In germline, CDR1 is SEHNR, CDR2 FQNEAQ (reference sequence). V was clipped by 2 bases and J by 6 bases, with 13 bases between them. Concerning this clonotype: Its antigen is not identified.

The chain recombines TRBV7-9 with TRBJ1-2; maybe TRBD1 (6 bases). The sample consisted of whole blood, taken in connection with sensitization to the hapten diphenylcyclopropenone (DPC). This TCR derives from a woman in her forties or fifties with alopecia areata. Some clones in this sample may be carry-over from other donors' samples. The CDR3 nucleotides are TGTGCCAGCAGCTTATCGTCCGGGGGCGATGGCTACACCTTC. This encodes CASSLSSGGDGYTF. Based on the CDR3 plus reference TRBV7-9 and TRBJ1-2, the full variable domain is DTGVSQNPRHKITKRGQNVTFRCDPISEHNRLYWYRQTLGQGPEFLTYFQNEAQLEKSRLLSDRFSAERPKGSFSTLEIQRTEQGDSAMYLCASSLSSGGDGYTFGSGTRLTVV.